This TCR beta chain was identified during a study of CD8 T cells in ankylosing spondylitis. Findings of the study overall: Past research had described some motif variants in reactive arthritis synovial fluid and blood. Ankylosing spondylitis blood appeared to carry a characteristic TCR beta motif of several highly homologous variants.

J lost 6 bases, V lost 5 bases, and 6 bases had no gene match. Germline V gene lookup returns CDR1 SGHTA and CDR2 FQGTGA. The CDR3 consists of 13 residues. TCRdb re-called the 5' RACE reads with MiXCR, one entry per CDR3 protein. This sample has 330,000 or so distinct CDR3 sequences, with under 8.5% found just once. Comments on this clonotype: What it recognizes is unknown.

V and J are TRBV7-3 and TRBJ2-7; 8 bases fit TRBD1. Sequences were obtained from blood, either unsorted or a sorted T cell fraction (not recorded which). This clonotype was sampled from a male donor with ankylosing spondylitis. CDR3 bases: TGTGCCAGCAGCCAGGACAGGGTGGGCGAGCAGTACTTC. This sequence encodes CASSQDRVGEQYF.